This TCR beta chain was documented in a study of technical replicates of blood from several donors. TCRdb keeps only in-frame clones here, not all; method: immunoSEQ multiplex PCR. The data show under 95,000 clones, with about nine tenths seen just once and around 0.42% held by the top ten. The CDR3 loop spans 14 amino acids. Germline CDR1 reads ENHRY; CDR2 reads SYGVKD. V lost 8 bases and J lost 4; bases outside the gene matches: 9. The chain links TRBV10-3 to TRBJ2-7; 9 bases agree with TRBD1. The source material was T cells isolated from PBMCs. The source of this sequence is a human donor in good health. The DNA for the CDR3 is TGTGCCATCTCCCTGGGACAGGGAACTTACGAGCAGTACTTC. Protein product: CAISLGQGTYEQYF.